This is a list of T cell receptor beta chains from one sample in a study of blood T cell repertoires in COVID-19. Generated by immunoSEQ multiplex PCR, the TCRdb table keeps only in-frame clones and is missing some. The table lists 70,000 to 95,000 clones, around 90% of them singletons. Sequencing input: peripheral blood. These receptors all stem from an elderly woman with active COVID-19. The CDR3 runs from the conserved cysteine through the conserved F or W. D genes are given only for firm matches. Only some rows state a clone size, as once, few, many or a class for expanded clones.

once	.	TRBJ2-3	TRBV5-4	CASSLRGGTDTQYF	TGTGCCAGCAGCTTGAGGGGTGGCACAGATACGCAGTATTTT
.	TRBD2	TRBJ2-1	TRBV7-8	CASSLAGTSGSNEQFF	TGTGCCAGCAGCTTAGCAGGGACTAGCGGGAGCAATGAGCAGTTCTTC
few	TRBD2	TRBJ2-7	TRBV28	CASNLSGGMNEQYF	TGTGCCAGCAACCTTAGCGGGGGGATGAACGAGCAGTACTTC
.	.	TRBJ2-5	TRBV10-3	CAISEVREETQYF	TGTGCCATCAGTGAGGTGAGGGAAGAGACCCAGTACTTC
.	TRBD2	TRBJ2-1	TRBV6-4	CASSVNSGSSNEQFF	TGTGCCAGCAGTGTTAATAGCGGGAGTTCCAATGAGCAGTTCTTC
.	TRBD1	TRBJ2-7	TRBV28	CASKRGQRNEQYF	TGTGCCAGCAAAAGGGGGCAGAGGAACGAGCAGTACTTC
.	.	TRBJ1-3	TRBV28	CASSFQGIINTIYF	TGTGCCAGCAGTTTTCAGGGGATTATAAACACCATATATTTT
once	.	TRBJ1-3	TRBV5-4	CASSPGYGNTIYF	TGTGCCAGCAGCCCCGGTTATGGAAACACCATATATTTT
.	.	TRBJ2-2	TRBV27	CASSLNRAAGELFF	TGTGCCAGCAGTTTGAACAGGGCGGCCGGGGAGCTGTTTTTT
.	TRBD1	TRBJ2-1	TRBV9	CASSAGDRGYNEQFF	TGTGCCAGCAGCGCGGGGGACAGGGGATACAATGAGCAGTTCTTC
.	TRBD1	TRBJ1-5	TRBV19	CASSPRTGDRYQPQHF	TGTGCCAGTAGTCCGAGGACAGGGGATCGGTATCAGCCCCAGCATTTT
once	.	TRBJ1-3	TRBV3-1/TRBV3-2	CASSFRDYRNTIYF	TGTGCCAGCAGCTTCCGGGACTACCGAAACACCATATATTTT
.	.	TRBJ2-7	TRBV2	CASSYRPGSYEQYF	TGTGCCAGCAGCTACCGGCCAGGGTCCTACGAGCAGTACTTC
.	TRBD2	TRBJ2-3	TRBV28	CASSLYGTSGLGKDTQYF	TGTGCCAGCAGTTTGTACGGGACTAGCGGGCTGGGGAAAGATACGCAGTATTTT
.	TRBD1	TRBJ2-5	TRBV7-9	CASSLTGVGETQYF	TGTGCCAGCAGCTTGACAGGGGTTGGGGAGACCCAGTACTTC
.	.	TRBJ1-6	TRBV12-3/TRBV12-4	CASSFAMDSPLHF	TGTGCCAGCAGTTTTGCGATGGATTCACCCCTCCACTTT
once	TRBD1	TRBJ2-7	TRBV4-3	CASSQDVAGTGDAYEQYF	TGCGCCAGCAGCCAAGACGTGGCTGGGACAGGGGACGCCTACGAGCAGTACTTC
.	TRBD2	TRBJ2-7	TRBV6-2/TRBV6-3	CASSDQPSGRDEQYF	TGTGCCAGCAGTGACCAGCCTAGCGGGAGGGATGAGCAGTACTTC
.	TRBD2	TRBJ2-7	TRBV29-1	CSVTRGTYEQYF	TGCAGCGTAACGCGGGGGACCTACGAGCAGTACTTC
.	TRBD2	TRBJ2-1	TRBV5-4	CASSLMLAGSNEQFF	TGTGCCAGCAGCTTGATGCTAGCGGGCAGCAATGAGCAGTTCTTC
.	.	TRBJ1-1	TRBV7-8	CAITDSLGTEAFF	TGTGCCATCACGGACAGCTTGGGCACTGAAGCTTTCTTT
.	TRBD1	TRBJ1-5	TRBV19	CASTWRTGGNQPQHF	TGTGCCAGTACCTGGCGGACAGGGGGCAATCAGCCCCAGCATTTT